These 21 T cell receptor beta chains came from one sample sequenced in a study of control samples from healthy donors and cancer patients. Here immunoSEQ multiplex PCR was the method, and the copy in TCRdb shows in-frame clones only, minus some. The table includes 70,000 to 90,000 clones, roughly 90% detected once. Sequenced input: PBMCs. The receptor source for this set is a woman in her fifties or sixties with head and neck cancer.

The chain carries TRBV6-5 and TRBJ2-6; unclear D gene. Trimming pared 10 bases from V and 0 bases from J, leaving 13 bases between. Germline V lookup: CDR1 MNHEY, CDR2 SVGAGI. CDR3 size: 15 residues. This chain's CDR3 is CAISATSSGANVLTF. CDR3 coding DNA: TGTGCCATATCAGCGACGAGCTCTGGGGCCAACGTCCTGACTTTC.

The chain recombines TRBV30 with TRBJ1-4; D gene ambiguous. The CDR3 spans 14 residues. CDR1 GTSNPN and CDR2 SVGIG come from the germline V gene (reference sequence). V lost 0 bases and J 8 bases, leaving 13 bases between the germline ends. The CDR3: CAWSVPPQREKLFF. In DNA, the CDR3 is TGTGCCTGGAGTGTCCCGCCCCAGAGAGAAAAACTGTTTTTT.

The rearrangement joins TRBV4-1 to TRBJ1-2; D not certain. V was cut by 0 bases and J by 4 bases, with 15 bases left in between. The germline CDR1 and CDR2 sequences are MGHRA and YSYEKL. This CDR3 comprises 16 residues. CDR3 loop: CASSQDRGTAPYGYTF. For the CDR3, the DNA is TGCGCCAGCAGCCAAGATCGCGGAACGGCACCCTATGGCTACACCTTC.

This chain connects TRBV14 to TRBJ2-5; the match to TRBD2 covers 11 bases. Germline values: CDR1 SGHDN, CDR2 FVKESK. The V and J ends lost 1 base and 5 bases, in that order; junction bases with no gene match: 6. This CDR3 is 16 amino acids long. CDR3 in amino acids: CASSQGNSGRAETQYF. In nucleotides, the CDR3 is TGTGCCAGCAGCCAAGGAAATAGCGGGAGGGCGGAGACCCAGTACTTC.

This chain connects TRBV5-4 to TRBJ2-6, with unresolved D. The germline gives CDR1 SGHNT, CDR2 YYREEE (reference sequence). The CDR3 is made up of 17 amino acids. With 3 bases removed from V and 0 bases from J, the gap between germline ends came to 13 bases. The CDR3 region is CASSSLGGDSGANVLTF. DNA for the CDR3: TGTGCCAGCAGCTCCCTTGGTGGTGACTCTGGGGCCAACGTCCTGACTTTC.

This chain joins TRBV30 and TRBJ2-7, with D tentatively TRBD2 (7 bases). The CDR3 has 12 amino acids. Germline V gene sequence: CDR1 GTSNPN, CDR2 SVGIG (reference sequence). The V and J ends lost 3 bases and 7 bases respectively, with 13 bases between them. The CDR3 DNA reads TGTGCCTGGAGGGGGGCCGGGAGGGAGCAGTACTTC. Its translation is CAWRGAGREQYF.

In nucleotides, the CDR3 is TGTGCCTGGCTACGACTAGCGGTCTCCTACGAGCAGTACTTC. Amino acid sequence: CAWLRLAVSYEQYF. The gene calls are TRBV30 and TRBJ2-7, with 9 bases aligning to TRBD2. The length of the CDR3 is 14 residues. Germline V gives CDR1 GTSNPN, CDR2 SVGIG (reference sequence). After removal of 5 bases from V and 0 bases from J, the junction contained 5 bases not matched to a gene. The entire variable domain, with the rest obtained from reference TRBV30 and TRBJ2-7, is as follows: SQTIHQWPATLVQPVGSPLSLECTVEGTSNPNLYWYRQAAGRGLQLLFYSVGIGQISSEVPQNLSASRPQDRQFILSSKKLLLSDSGFYLCAWLRLAVSYEQYFGPGTRLTVT.

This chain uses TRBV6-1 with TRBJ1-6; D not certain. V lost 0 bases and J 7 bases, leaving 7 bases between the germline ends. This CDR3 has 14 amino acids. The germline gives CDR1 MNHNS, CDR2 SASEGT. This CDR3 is CASSEALGNSPLHF. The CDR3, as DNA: TGTGCCAGCAGTGAAGCGCTCGGGAATTCACCCCTCCACTTT.

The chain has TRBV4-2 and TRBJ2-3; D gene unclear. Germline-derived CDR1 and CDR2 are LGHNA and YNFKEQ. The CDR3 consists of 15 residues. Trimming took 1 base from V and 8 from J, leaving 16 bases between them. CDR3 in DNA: TGTGCCAGCAGCCAAGCAACTACCGTGGAAGTTACGCAGTATTTT. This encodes CASSQATTVEVTQYF.

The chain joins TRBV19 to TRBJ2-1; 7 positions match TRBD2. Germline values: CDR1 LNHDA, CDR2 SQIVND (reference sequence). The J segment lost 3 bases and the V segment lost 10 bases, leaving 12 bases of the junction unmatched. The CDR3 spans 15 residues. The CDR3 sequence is CATRPGWGGYNEQFF. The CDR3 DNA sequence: TGTGCCACCCGACCAGGTTGGGGGGGCTACAATGAGCAGTTCTTC.

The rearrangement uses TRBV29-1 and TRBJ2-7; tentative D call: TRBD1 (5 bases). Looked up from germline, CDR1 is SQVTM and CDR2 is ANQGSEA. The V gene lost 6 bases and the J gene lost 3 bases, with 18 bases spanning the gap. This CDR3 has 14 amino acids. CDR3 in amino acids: CSVCREPQCYEQYF. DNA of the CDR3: TGCAGCGTGTGCAGGGAACCTCAATGCTACGAGCAGTACTTC.

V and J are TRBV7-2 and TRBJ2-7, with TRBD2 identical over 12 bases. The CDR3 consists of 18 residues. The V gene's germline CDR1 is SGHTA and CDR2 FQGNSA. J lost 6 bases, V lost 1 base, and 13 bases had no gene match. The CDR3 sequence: CASSLVSGLAGTRGEQYF. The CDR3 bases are TGTGCCAGCAGCTTAGTGTCGGGACTAGCGGGTACAAGGGGCGAGCAGTACTTC.

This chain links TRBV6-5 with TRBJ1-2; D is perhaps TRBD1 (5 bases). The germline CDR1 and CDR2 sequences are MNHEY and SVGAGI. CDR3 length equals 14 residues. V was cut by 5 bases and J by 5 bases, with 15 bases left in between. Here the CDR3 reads CASSLGTFDYGYTF. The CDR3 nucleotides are TGTGCCAGCAGTCTAGGGACTTTTGATTATGGCTACACCTTC.

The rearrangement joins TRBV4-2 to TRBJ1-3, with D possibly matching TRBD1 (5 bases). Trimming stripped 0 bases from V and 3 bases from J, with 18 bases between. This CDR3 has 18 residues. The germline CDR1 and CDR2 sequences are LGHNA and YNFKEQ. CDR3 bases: TGTGCCAGCAGCCAAGATCTAGGGGTCAGAGTTATTGGAAACACCATATATTTT. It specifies CASSQDLGVRVIGNTIYF.

CDR3 sequence reads: CASSTGWTGSSYGYTF. CDR3 DNA sequence: TGTGCCAGTAGTACAGGATGGACAGGGTCCTCCTATGGCTACACCTTC. The chain has TRBV19 and TRBJ1-2, with 8 bases aligning to TRBD1. This CDR3 has 16 residues. With 4 bases clipped from V and 4 bases from J, the junction kept 11 bases outside the gene matches. Germline loops: CDR1 LNHDA, CDR2 SQIVND (reference sequence). The variable domain in full, with the rest retrieved from reference TRBV19 and TRBJ1-2, is DGGITQSPKYLFRKEGQNVTLSCEQNLNHDAMYWYRQDPGQGLRLIYYSQIVNDFQKGDIAEGYSVSREKKESFPLTVTSAQKNPTAFYLCASSTGWTGSSYGYTFGSGTRLTVV.

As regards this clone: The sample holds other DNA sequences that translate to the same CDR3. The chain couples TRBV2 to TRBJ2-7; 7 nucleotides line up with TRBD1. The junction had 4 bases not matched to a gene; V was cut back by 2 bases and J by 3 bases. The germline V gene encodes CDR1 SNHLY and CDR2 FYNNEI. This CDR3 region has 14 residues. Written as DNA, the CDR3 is TGTGCCAGCAGTGAAAGGGGGACAGTCTACGAGCAGTACTTC. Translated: CASSERGTVYEQYF.

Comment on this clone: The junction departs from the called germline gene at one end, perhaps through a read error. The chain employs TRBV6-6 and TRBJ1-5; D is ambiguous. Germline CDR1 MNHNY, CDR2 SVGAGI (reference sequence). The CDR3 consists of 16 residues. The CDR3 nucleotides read TGTGCCAGCAGTGACTCCCGATCAGGCGGCAATCAGCCCCAGCATTTT. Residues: CASSDSRSGGNQPQHF.

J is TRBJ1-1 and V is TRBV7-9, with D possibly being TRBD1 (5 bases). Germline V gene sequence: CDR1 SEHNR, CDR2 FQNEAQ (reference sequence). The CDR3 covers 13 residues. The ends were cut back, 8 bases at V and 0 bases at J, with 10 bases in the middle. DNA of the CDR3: TGTGCCAGCCGGGGGAACATGAACACTGAAGCTTTCTTT. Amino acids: CASRGNMNTEAFF. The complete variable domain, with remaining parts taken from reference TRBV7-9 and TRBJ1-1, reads DTGVSQNPRHKITKRGQNVTFRCDPISEHNRLYWYRQTLGQGPEFLTYFQNEAQLEKSRLLSDRFSAERPKGSFSTLEIQRTEQGDSAMYLCASRGNMNTEAFFGQGTRLTVV.

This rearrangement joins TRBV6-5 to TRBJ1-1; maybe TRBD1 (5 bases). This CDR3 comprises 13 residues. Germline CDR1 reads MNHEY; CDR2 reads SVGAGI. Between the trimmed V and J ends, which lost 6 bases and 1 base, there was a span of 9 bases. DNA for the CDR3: TGTGCCAGCAGCGAGACAGAGAACACTGAAGCTTTCTTT. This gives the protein CASSETENTEAFF.

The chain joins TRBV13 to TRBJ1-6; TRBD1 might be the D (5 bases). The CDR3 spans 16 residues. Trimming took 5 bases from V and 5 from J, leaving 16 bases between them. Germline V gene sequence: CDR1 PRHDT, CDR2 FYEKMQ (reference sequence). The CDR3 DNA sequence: TGTGCCAGCAGCCAAGACGGGACGGACGATAATTCACCCCTCCACTTT. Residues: CASSQDGTDDNSPLHF. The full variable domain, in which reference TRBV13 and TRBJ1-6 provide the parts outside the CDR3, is AAGVIQSPRHLIKEKRETATLKCYPIPRHDTVYWYQQGPGQDPQFLISFYEKMQSDKGSIPDRFSAQQFSDYHSELNMSSLELGDSALYFCASSQDGTDDNSPLHFGNGTRLTVT.

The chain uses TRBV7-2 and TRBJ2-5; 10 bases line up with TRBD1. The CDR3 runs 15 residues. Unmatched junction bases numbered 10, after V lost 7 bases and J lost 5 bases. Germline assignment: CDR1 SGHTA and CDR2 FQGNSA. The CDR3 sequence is CASKPTGGSLETQYF. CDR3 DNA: TGTGCCAGCAAACCGACAGGGGGCAGTTTGGAGACCCAGTACTTC.